The rows below give T cell receptor beta chains drawn from one sample of a study of vaccination and CD4 T cells after COVID-19. TCRdb redid the calling of the PCR reads with MiXCR, one entry per CDR3 protein. The sample lists tens of thousands of distinct CDR3 sequences, 50% occurring once. Their recognized antigens are unknown. Sequenced here: CD4+ T cells from blood, cultured in vitro, sampled before SARS-CoV-2 vaccination. These receptors were obtained from a human donor who received a COVID-19 vaccine. The CDR3 runs from the conserved cysteine through the conserved F or W. The order of the fields is D gene, clone size, J gene, V gene, CDR3 DNA, CDR3 protein. D genes are given only for firm matches. A clone size is listed for some rows: how often the clone was seen (once, few, many), or a class if it is expanded.

NA | NA | TRBJ1-1 | TRBV7-2 | TGTGCCAGCAGCCGCTTCACTGAAGCTTTCTTT | CASSRFTEAFF
TRBD1 | few | TRBJ1-2 | TRBV9 | TGTGCCAGCAGCGTAGGACAGGGGGCTGGAGGCTACACCTTC | CASSVGQGAGGYTF
NA | few | TRBJ2-1 | TRBV7-2 | TGTGCCAGCAGCTTAGGAGGGAGCAATGAGCAGTTCTTC | CASSLGGSNEQFF
TRBD1 | NA | TRBJ1-2 | TRBV20-1 | TGCAGTGCTAGAATACAGGGGGCAGGTATTCGTGGCTACACCTTC | CSARIQGAGIRGYTF
TRBD1 | few | TRBJ1-2 | TRBV19 | TGTGCCAGTAGGACGGACAGGGGGAGCTATGGCTACACCTTC | CASRTDRGSYGYTF
TRBD1 | NA | TRBJ2-7 | TRBV5-4 | TGTGCCAGCATCCTACCTGACAGGGGGTACGAGCAGTACTTC | CASILPDRGYEQYF
TRBD1 | NA | TRBJ1-2 | TRBV10-3 | TGTGCCACCACAGGGGCAACTAACTATGGCTACACCTTC | CATTGATNYGYTF
NA | NA | TRBJ1-5 | TRBV9 | TGTGCCAGCAGCGCGGAACGGGCAACTAGCAATCAGCCCCAGCATTTT | CASSAERATSNQPQHF
TRBD1 | few | TRBJ1-1 | TRBV7-9 | TGTGCCAGCAGCTTTGAAGGACAGGGGAAGGAAACTGAAGCTTTCTTT | CASSFEGQGKETEAFF
TRBD1 | NA | TRBJ2-3 | TRBV7-9 | TGTGCCAGCAGCTTAAGGGCTAGACAGGGCGATACGCAGTATTTT | CASSLRARQGDTQYF
NA | NA | TRBJ1-5 | TRBV20-1 | TGCAGTGCTGGACGGAGCAATCAGCCCCAGCATTTT | CSAGRSNQPQHF
NA | few | TRBJ2-7 | TRBV6-5 | TGTGCCAGCAGTTACTCGATGGGGTTAAGGGACGAGCAGTACTTC | CASSYSMGLRDEQYF
TRBD2 | NA | TRBJ2-7 | TRBV20-1 | TGCAGTGCTAGGGCCTTTAGCGGGGGTCGCTCCTACGAGCAGTACTTC | CSARAFSGGRSYEQYF
TRBD2 | NA | TRBJ2-5 | TRBV15 | TGTGCCACCAGCAGAGATCGAGTCGGGGGGCAAGAGACCCAGTACTTC | CATSRDRVGGQETQYF
NA | few | TRBJ1-3 | TRBV20-1 | TGCAGTGCTGGAATGAAAACGCCTCTGGGGAACACCATATATTTT | CSAGMKTPLGNTIYF
NA | few | TRBJ2-1 | TRBV20-1 | TGCAGTGCTAGAATCATGAACAATGAGCAGTTCTTC | CSARIMNNEQFF
TRBD1 | NA | TRBJ1-6 | TRBV7-9 | TGTGCCAGCAGCCCAAGGACAGGGTGGGGCTCACCCCTCCACTTT | CASSPRTGWGSPLHF
NA | few | TRBJ1-2 | TRBV19 | TGTGCCAGTAGTCTCCGCACGGGGCCCAGGTGGGAAGGCTACACCTTC | CASSLRTGPRWEGYTF
NA | few | TRBJ2-5 | TRBV7-7 | TGTGCCAGCAGCTTAGGGTGGGGGCGCCAAGAGACCCAGTACTTC | CASSLGWGRQETQYF
TRBD1 | NA | TRBJ1-2 | TRBV19 | TGTGCCAGTAGTACCGGGACAGACCTCTATGGCTACACCTTC | CASSTGTDLYGYTF
NA | few | TRBJ2-6 | TRBV7-2 | TGTGCCAGCAGCGTGGGGGTGGCGGCCAACGTCCTGACTTTC | CASSVGVAANVLTF
TRBD1 | NA | TRBJ2-3 | TRBV19 | TGTGCCAGTAGTATGACAGGGCCAGATACGCAGTATTTT | CASSMTGPDTQYF
TRBD1 | NA | TRBJ1-5 | TRBV6-1 | TGTGCCGGCAGTGAAGCGCTTCGGGGACAGGTGGATGGCAATCAGCCCCAGCATTTT | CAGSEALRGQVDGNQPQHF
NA | NA | TRBJ1-3 | TRBV12-3/TRBV12-4 | TGTGCCAGCAGGTCAGGGACACCTTCTGGAAACACCATATATTTT | CASRSGTPSGNTIYF
NA | NA | TRBJ1-4 | TRBV30 | TGTGCCTGGAGTCGCGGGGCGAATAATGAAAAACTGTTTTTT | CAWSRGANNEKLFF
TRBD1 | NA | TRBJ1-2 | TRBV7-8 | TGTGCCAGCAGCTTAGCGCAACACTCAGACAGGGGGGACTATGGCTACACCTTC | CASSLAQHSDRGDYGYTF
TRBD2 | few | TRBJ2-1 | TRBV11-3 | TGTGCCAGCAGCTTAGGCGGGGGAGACTCCTACAATGAGCAGTTCTTC | CASSLGGGDSYNEQFF
TRBD2 | NA | TRBJ2-7 | TRBV7-9 | TGTGCCAGCAGCTTAGTGGCTAGCGGGGATTACGAGCAGTACTTC | CASSLVASGDYEQYF
NA | NA | TRBJ2-5 | TRBV24-1 | TGTGCCACCAGTGTAGGCGGGCAAGAGACCCAGTACTTC | CATSVGGQETQYF
TRBD1 | few | TRBJ1-2 | TRBV10-2 | TGCGCCAGCAGCAGGGACAGGGAGAACTATGGCTACACCTTC | CASSRDRENYGYTF
TRBD1 | NA | TRBJ1-4 | TRBV7-9 | TGTGCCAGCAGTGGGCGGGGACAGGGCAATGAAAAACTGTTTTTT | CASSGRGQGNEKLFF
NA | few | TRBJ1-5 | TRBV21-1 | TGTGCCAGCAGCAATATGGGGGACCAGGAAGTTCAGCCCCAGCATTTT | CASSNMGDQEVQPQHF
NA | NA | TRBJ1-1 | TRBV7-9 | TGTGCCAGCAGCTTACTACGGGATGAAGCTTTCTTT | CASSLLRDEAFF
TRBD1 | NA | TRBJ1-6 | TRBV29-1 | TGCAGCGTTGCCGTGGGGCAGGGGGCTAATTCACCCCTCCACTTT | CSVAVGQGANSPLHF
TRBD1 | NA | TRBJ2-1 | TRBV5-1 | TGCGCCAGCAGCTTTCGGGACAGGGGGCTGAATGAGCAGTTCTTC | CASSFRDRGLNEQFF
TRBD2 | NA | TRBJ2-3 | TRBV6-1 | TGTGCCAGCAGCCGCGACCGGGTAGCGGGGGTGATGGTAGGCACAGATACGCAGTATTTT | CASSRDRVAGVMVGTDTQYF
NA | NA | TRBJ2-2 | TRBV20-1 | TGCAGTGCTCAAGCATCGGTGGGGGGCGGCGCCGGGGAGCTGTTTTTT | CSAQASVGGGAGELFF
NA | NA | TRBJ1-4 | TRBV15 | TGTGCCACCAGCAGAGTACGGTTGGGCCCCTGGGGCGAAAAACTGTTTTTT | CATSRVRLGPWGEKLFF
NA | NA | TRBJ1-4 | TRBV4-1 | TGCGCCAGCAGCCAAGACACGGGAGGCGAAAAACTGTTTTTT | CASSQDTGGEKLFF
NA | once | TRBJ1-2 | TRBV6-1 | TGTGCCAGCCGTCGGGACGGAACAGATGGCTACACCTTC | CASRRDGTDGYTF
TRBD1 | NA | TRBJ1-2 | TRBV19 | TGTGCCAGTAGTTTAGATCCGGGACAGAACTATGGCTACACCTTC | CASSLDPGQNYGYTF
TRBD2 | NA | TRBJ2-2 | TRBV3-1 | TGTGCCAGCAGCCAAGATCCCGGGAGGGTCGGGGGGCTGTTTTTT | CASSQDPGRVGGLFF